One sample yielded the 15 T cell receptor beta chains listed below, sequenced in a study of blood T cell repertoires in COVID-19. Some clones are missing from TCRdb's copy, which holds only in-frame ones; the method was immunoSEQ multiplex PCR. The sample lists roughly 220,000 clones, about 85% seen once, with 2.9% in the top ten. The material sequenced was peripheral blood. The receptor set was obtained from a man between 50 and 59 years old who had recovered from COVID-19.

This clone was seen a single time. This chain connects TRBV11-2 to TRBJ1-1; unclear D gene. Germline V lookup: CDR1 SGHAT, CDR2 FQNNGV. This CDR3 has 15 amino acids. Trimming shortened V by 1 base and J by 5 bases, and 14 bases separated the two germline ends. The CDR3 DNA sequence: TGTGCCAGCAGCTTAGCCGGGCTATCGGGGACTGAAGCTTTCTTT. Translation: CASSLAGLSGTEAFF.

As DNA, the CDR3 is TGTGCCATCAGTGAGTCGATGGGGGGGAGCGAGCAGTACTTC. It translates to CAISESMGGSEQYF. This sequence joins TRBV10-3 and TRBJ2-7, with 7 bases that match TRBD2. The CDR3 has 14 amino acids. V lost 0 bases to trimming and J lost 6 bases; unmatched junction nucleotides: 5. The germline V gene encodes CDR1 ENHRY and CDR2 SYGVKD.

The V call is TRBV9, the J call TRBJ2-7; D uncertain. Germline assignment: CDR1 SGDLS and CDR2 YYNGEE. The CDR3 loop spans 14 amino acids. The V end was cut by 0 bases, the J end by 2 bases, with 9 bases between. As DNA, the CDR3 is TGTGCCAGCAGCGTAGTCCCCAGTCCCTACGAGCAGTACTTC. Amino acids: CASSVVPSPYEQYF.

The V gene is TRBV19, the J gene TRBJ1-1, with TRBD1 matching over 8 bases. CDR1 and CDR2 from the germline V gene are LNHDA and SQIVND (reference sequence). There are 16 residues in the CDR3. The V and J ends lost 6 bases and 1 base, in that order; junction bases with no gene match: 10. The CDR3 sequence: CASSINRGGRNTEAFF. Here the CDR3 DNA reads TGTGCCAGTAGCATTAACAGGGGGGGTAGGAACACTGAAGCTTTCTTT. Full variable domain (rest looked up from reference TRBV19 and TRBJ1-1): DGGITQSPKYLFRKEGQNVTLSCEQNLNHDAMYWYRQDPGQGLRLIYYSQIVNDFQKGDIAEGYSVSREKKESFPLTVTSAQKNPTAFYLCASSINRGGRNTEAFFGQGTRLTVV.

The chain carries TRBV11-3 and TRBJ1-6, with 12 bases fitting TRBD1. The germline V gene has CDR1 SGHNT and CDR2 YENEEA. V gave up 5 bases and J gave up 8 bases; unmatched junction bases: 13. The length of the CDR3 is 18 residues. The CDR3 DNA sequence: TGTGCCAGCAGCCCCGCCGTGGGGACAGGGGGCAATGATTCACCCCTCCACTTT. Its translation is CASSPAVGTGGNDSPLHF.

The chain carries TRBV28 and TRBJ2-3, with a weak D call TRBD2 (5 bases). Trimming removed 3 bases from V and 8 bases from J, with 21 bases in between. From germline, CDR1 is MDHEN and CDR2 SYDVKM. The CDR3 runs to 16 residues. The CDR3 bases are TGTGCCAGCAGTTTGCCCGGGGTCTATTTTTCGGGTACGCAGTATTTT. It translates to CASSLPGVYFSGTQYF. Full variable domain (missing parts from reference TRBV28 and TRBJ2-3): DVKVTQSSRYLVKRTGEKVFLECVQDMDHENMFWYRQDPGLGLRLIYFSYDVKMKEKGDIPEGYSVSREKKERFSLILESASTNQTSMYLCASSLPGVYFSGTQYFGPGTRLTVL.

The rearrangement links TRBV28 to TRBJ2-5; D uncertain. The CDR3 is 14 amino acids. Germline V gives CDR1 MDHEN, CDR2 SYDVKM. V lost 2 bases and J 0 bases, leaving 7 bases between the germline ends. In DNA, the CDR3 is TGTGCCAGCAGTTTAACCCGAGACCAAGAGACCCAGTACTTC. It translates to CASSLTRDQETQYF.

V is TRBV15 and J is TRBJ2-5; D gene unclear. Per the germline V gene, CDR1 is LNHNV and CDR2 is YYDKDF (reference sequence). This CDR3 contains 12 residues. V dropped 5 bases and J dropped 5 bases, with 9 bases sitting between them. Here the CDR3 reads CATSLVVETQYF. The DNA of the CDR3 is TGTGCCACCAGCCTAGTCGTGGAGACCCAGTACTTC.

With respect to this clone: The same CDR3 arises from other DNA sequences in this sample as well. V and J are TRBV18 and TRBJ1-1; tentatively, D is TRBD1 (6 bases). The CDR3 loop spans 14 amino acids. Germline V gives CDR1 KGHSH, CDR2 LQKENI. Trimming took off 3 bases at V and 1 base at J, with 9 bases between the two ends. CDR3 nucleotides: TGTGCCAGCTCACCGGACAGAACGAACACTGAAGCTTTCTTT. Translating gives CASSPDRTNTEAFF.

The chain uses TRBV28 and TRBJ2-1, with TRBD2 identical over 9 bases. Germline V CDR1 and CDR2: MDHEN, SYDVKM. With V trimmed by 8 bases and J by 2 bases, 16 bases remained unmatched. The CDR3 length is 18 residues. CDR3 sequence reads: CASALETSGPRAYNEQFF. Here the CDR3 DNA reads TGTGCCAGCGCGTTAGAGACTAGCGGTCCCCGCGCCTACAATGAGCAGTTCTTC.

This chain joins TRBV19 and TRBJ1-6; 7 bases are a match to TRBD1. V dropped 3 bases and J dropped 7; count of bases not matched to a gene: 6. The CDR3 consists of 15 residues. Germline loops: CDR1 LNHDA, CDR2 SQIVND (reference sequence). CDR3 nucleotides: TGTGCCAGTAGTATTATACAGGGGAGAAATTCACCCCTCCACTTT. Protein: CASSIIQGRNSPLHF.

The chain is built from TRBV19 and TRBJ2-7; weak D call: TRBD1 (5 bases). CDR3 length equals 13 residues. Germline CDR1 is LNHDA and CDR2 is SQIVND (reference sequence). V lost 4 bases to trimming and J lost 9 bases, with 16 bases between them. The DNA for the CDR3 is TGTGCCAGTAGTACCTCCTCAGGGAAGGGGCAGTACTTC. It specifies CASSTSSGKGQYF.

The rearrangement uses TRBV7-2 and TRBJ2-1; tentatively, D is TRBD2 (5 bases). The CDR3 is 16 amino acids. Between the trimmed V and J ends, which lost 5 bases and 4 bases, there was a span of 18 bases. CDR1 and CDR2 (germline): SGHTA, FQGNSA. CDR3 DNA sequence: TGTGCCAGCAGCCAACATTGGGAGTCGACTTACAATGAGCAGTTCTTC. This gives the protein CASSQHWESTYNEQFF.

This chain connects TRBV15 to TRBJ2-7; 7 bases fit TRBD2. Trimming removed 0 bases from V and 4 bases from J; junction bases left unmatched: 9. This CDR3 is 16 amino acids long. Germline V CDR1 and CDR2: LNHNV, YYDKDF (reference sequence). The CDR3 DNA sequence: TGTGCCACCAGCAGAGATTGGGGGGGAATCGCTTACGAGCAGTACTTC. This translates into CATSRDWGGIAYEQYF.

CDR3 sequence reads: CASSGSGRQETQYF. As DNA, the CDR3 is TGTGCCAGCAGCGGGAGCGGGAGACAAGAGACCCAGTACTTC. The chain recombines TRBV9 with TRBJ2-5; 8 bases map to TRBD2. Germline-derived CDR1 and CDR2 are SGDLS and YYNGEE. The V gene end was trimmed by 3 bases and the J gene end by 2 bases; junction bases not matched to a gene: 3. The CDR3 spans 14 residues.